This T cell receptor beta chain stems from a study of T cell responses to AZD1222 COVID-19 vaccine (dated by TCRdb to the early 2020s). In the study overall: AZD1222 recipients with second doses at about 4 weeks or about 12 weeks were pooled, because spike-specific TCR depth and breadth did not differ between schedules. A total of approximately 240 trial participants underwent TCR sequencing, of whom about 210 had received two doses of AZD1222 and around 25 had received two doses of the MenACWY control vaccine. Trial participants were enrolled by age into subgroups of 18-55, 56-69 and 70-plus years, and approximately 150, 30 and 60 TCR-sequenced participants, respectively, were included in these subgroups.

Concerning this clone: Which antigen it targets is not known. Per-base qualities were not stored, and no clone one base away is much larger.

Study-level results and caveats: In the small 56-69-year group, the increase in depth fell short of significance, most likely because of low power. Vaccine-associated CD4 TCRs spanned the whole spike protein, with dominant responses in regions 160-218 and 743-854. Spike-specific TCR breadth and depth rose significantly after two AZD1222 doses compared with day 0 and with MenACWY recipients. Participants were mostly white British, with more females than males. The authors suggested clonal diversity may have been underestimated. Nearly half of unique spike-specific TCRs reportedly recognized epitopes outside regions mutated in the B.1.351 and B.1.1.7 variants. Conclusions about previously exposed vaccinees are limited because only six or seven AZD1222 recipients were SARS-CoV-2 seropositive at baseline. No day 14 peak-response samples were available, so repertoires were characterized only after the peak T cell response.

The CDR3 regions of human TCRbeta chains were analyzed by immunosequencing. From the authors' description of their analysis: Repertoire TCRs were checked for matches against a reference library of SARS-CoV-2-specific TCRs that had been generated using the MIRA antigen-specificity platform. Breadth was defined as the fraction of unique TCRs that were SARS-CoV-2-associated, and depth was defined as the fraction of total T cells that were SARS-CoV-2-associated. Using the MIRA data, each spike-specific TCR was mapped to the spike region that the TCR reacts to and placed in a CD4 or CD8 class. Log10-transformed breadth and depth values were compared by one-way ANOVA with Sidak's multiple comparisons tests. What TCRdb holds here is the immuneACCESS table cut down to in-frame rearrangements. Part of the clones is not present; checked against another copy, under half of the missing clones reflect an unresolved V gene, and the others are unexplained. The DNA gave D and trimming, while V, J and clone size come from that table. The sample table contains some 190,000 clones; only one count was recorded for 88% of them. Of the sample, roughly 8% is held by the ten largest clones.

What the time point label conveys for this sample: baseline before first vaccination. The vaccinee samples were drawn from two UK trials, COV001 and COV002, one of which was a single-blind randomized controlled phase 2/3 trial testing AZD1222 (ChAdOx1 nCoV-19) in healthy adults. Trial participant PBMC samples were collected at day 0 and day 28 after the second dose for TCRbeta chain sequencing. The V end loses 2 bases and the J end loses 5 bases, and a stretch of 12 bases separates them. The germline V gene specifies MGHRA as CDR1 and YSYEKL as CDR2. The CDR3, from cysteine to phenylalanine, totals 14 residues. Only the CDR3 part of the read is kept: 42 bases, read in frame from the first base.

The V gene is TRBV4-1 and the J gene is TRBJ1-2; the D gene is perhaps TRBD1, on 5 matching bases. Material: peripheral blood, obtained on day 0 of AZD1222 vaccination. The receptor was isolated from an adult in good health. The nucleotides are TGCGCCAGCAGCCAACTAGGGGCGGAATATGGCTACACCTTC. This codes for CASSQLGAEYGYTF.